This TCR beta chain was sequenced during a study of CD8+ T cells in alopecia areata (dated by TCRdb to 2016 to 2018). In the study overall: Treated patients were enrolled in an open-label pilot trial of oral tofacitinib at 5 to 10 mg twice daily for moderate-to-severe alopecia areata. immunoSEQ multiplex PCR using 35 Vbeta forward primers and 13 Jbeta reverse primers was used to amplify TCRbeta CDR3 regions. Scalp tissue and sorted CD4+ and CD8+ peripheral blood T cells from patchy and totalis/universalis alopecia areata patients and from healthy controls were covered by human TCRbeta sequencing. Clonality in the scalp was compared among normal scalp (n=4), patchy alopecia areata scalp (n=8), and alopecia totalis/universalis scalp (n=8). Disease severity in treated patients was measured with the SALT score, which quantifies the percentage of affected scalp surface area. RNA was obtained with the PAXgene miRNA kit for fixed scalp, the miRNeasy kit for PBMCs, and the RNeasy kit for mouse skin. Tofacitinib was administered for 6 to 18 months, and 6 months of follow-up off drug were then conducted to assess delayed response and recurrence. Patients on tofacitinib were biopsied at baseline and after 4 and 24 weeks of treatment, and several of the patients also had a later scalp biopsy. To study T cell clonal expansion in alopecia areata, the researchers applied high-throughput TCRbeta sequencing to both the C3H/HeJ mouse model and human patients.

Relative to germline, V is 0 bases shorter and J is 1 base shorter, with 4 bases between their ends. For CDR1 and CDR2, the germline V gene lists SGHRS and YFSETQ. Taken from cysteine to phenylalanine, the CDR3 has 13 residues. Of the read, only the CDR3 DNA is kept; its 39 bases are in frame from base 1. The treatment or condition label, read with the paper, signifies: oral pan-JAK inhibitor, 5-10 mg twice daily. From alopecia areata patients, peripheral blood was collected along with lesional scalp punch biopsies. After PBMCs were isolated by density centrifugation and stained for CD3, CD4 and CD8, a FACSAria was used to sort CD4+ and CD8+ T cells. The research as a whole found: Unlike mouse skin, where gammadelta T cells dominate, normal human skin contains resident alphabeta T cells that get sequenced too, which complicates analysis of the scalp TCR repertoire. Because the treated cohort was small and had just a single nonresponder, larger studies are needed to establish links between baseline CD8+ expansion and response. Higher clonality and more expanded CD8+ clones were observed in lesional scalp than in normal scalp, particularly in alopecia totalis/universalis, a finding suggestive of antigenic drive. Shared TCR sequences between patients were less evident than in mice, which may be partly attributable to HLA diversity in the patient population. Many expanded lesional clones persisted in scalp and blood during tofacitinib treatment, which may partly explain relapse after stopping treatment. Scalp clonality and the number of expanded CD8+ clones among the top 100 scalp clones were significantly decreased by tofacitinib.

In this sample, this clone turned up a few times. Its recognized antigen is unknown. Base qualities are missing; no much larger clone stands one base away. Library preparation employed the immunoSEQ multiplex PCR assay. RNA was extracted from all samples and reverse transcribed into cDNA as template for TCR sequencing. SuperScript III was used to make first-strand cDNA, primed with a 2:1 mix of oligo-dT and random hexamers. A synthetic immune receptor repertoire was used to gauge amplification bias, and whatever bias remained was removed computationally. The paper's data handling went like this. Raw reads were preprocessed for error removal, and CDR3 was defined according to IMGT conventions as running from the conserved cysteine to phenylalanine. Clonality was computed as 1 minus the Shannon entropy, with the entropy normalized by log2 of the number of productive unique TCRs. Whether scalp clones were CD4 or CD8 was inferred by matching scalp TCRbeta sequences against CD4 and CD8 repertoires sorted from blood. The source is immuneACCESS, and TCRdb retained only in-frame sequences with V and J called. Part of the clones is not carried over; for the studies checked, unresolved V genes explain less than half of this, and the remainder is unexplained. V and J calls and clone size are copied from that table; D and trimming were computed from the DNA. This sample lists around 180,000 clones; 50% to 70% were detected once. Of the sample, about 1.3% is held by the ten largest clones.

This clonotype originated in a human donor with alopecia areata. Here the chain combines TRBV5-1 and TRBJ1-1, with an unclear D gene assignment. This sample comprised CD4+ T cells sorted from blood, obtained at roughly week 49, from a patient treated with tofacitinib. The DNA sequence reads TGCGCCAGCAGCTTGGGCGCGAACACTGAAGCTTTCTTT. Its protein product is CASSLGANTEAFF. The reference TRBV5-1 and TRBJ1-1 proteins fill in what lies around the CDR3, so the full variable domain reads KAGVTQTPRYLIKTRGQQVTLSCSPISGHRSVSWYQQTPGQGLQFLFEYFSETQRNKGNFPGRFSGRQFSNSRSEMNVSTLELGDSALYLCASSLGANTEAFFGQGTRLTVV.